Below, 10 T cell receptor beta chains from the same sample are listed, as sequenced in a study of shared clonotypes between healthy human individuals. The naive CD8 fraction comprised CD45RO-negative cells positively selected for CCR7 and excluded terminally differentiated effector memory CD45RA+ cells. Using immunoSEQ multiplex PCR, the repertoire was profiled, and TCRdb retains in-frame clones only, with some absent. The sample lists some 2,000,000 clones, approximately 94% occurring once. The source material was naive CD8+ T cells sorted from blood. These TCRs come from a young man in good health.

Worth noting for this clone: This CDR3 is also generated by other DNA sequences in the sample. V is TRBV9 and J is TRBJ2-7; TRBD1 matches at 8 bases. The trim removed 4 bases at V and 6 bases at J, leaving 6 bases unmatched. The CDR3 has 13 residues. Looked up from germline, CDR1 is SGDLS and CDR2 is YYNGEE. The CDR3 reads CASSLGQGGEQYF. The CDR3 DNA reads TGTGCCAGCAGCCTTGGACAGGGAGGCGAGCAGTACTTC.

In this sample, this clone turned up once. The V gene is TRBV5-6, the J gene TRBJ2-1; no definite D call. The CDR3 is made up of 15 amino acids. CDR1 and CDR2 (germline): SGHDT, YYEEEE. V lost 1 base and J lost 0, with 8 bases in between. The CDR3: CASSLQVVSYNEQFF. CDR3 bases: TGTGCCAGCAGCTTGCAGGTAGTCTCCTACAATGAGCAGTTCTTC. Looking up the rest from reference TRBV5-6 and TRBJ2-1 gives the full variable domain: DAGVTQSPTHLIKTRGQQVTLRCSPKSGHDTVSWYQQALGQGPQFIFQYYEEEERQRGNFPDRFSGHQFPNYSSELNVNALLLGDSALYLCASSLQVVSYNEQFFGPGTRLTVL.

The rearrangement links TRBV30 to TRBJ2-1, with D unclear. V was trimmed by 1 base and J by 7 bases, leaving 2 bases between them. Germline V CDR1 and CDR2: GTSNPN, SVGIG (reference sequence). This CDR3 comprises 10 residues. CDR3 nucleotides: TGTGCCTGGAGTGAAAATGAGCAGTTCTTC. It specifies CAWSENEQFF.

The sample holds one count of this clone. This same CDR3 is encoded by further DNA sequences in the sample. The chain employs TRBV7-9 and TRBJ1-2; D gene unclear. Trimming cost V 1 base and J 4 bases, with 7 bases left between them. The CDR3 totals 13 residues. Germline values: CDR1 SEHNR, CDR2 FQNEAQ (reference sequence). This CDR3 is CASSLGGPYGYTF. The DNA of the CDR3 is TGTGCCAGCAGCTTAGGCGGTCCCTATGGCTACACCTTC.

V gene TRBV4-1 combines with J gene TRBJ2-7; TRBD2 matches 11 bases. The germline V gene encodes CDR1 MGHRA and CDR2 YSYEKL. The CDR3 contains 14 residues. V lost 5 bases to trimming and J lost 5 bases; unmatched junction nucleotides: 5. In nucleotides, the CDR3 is TGCGCCAGCAGCGTACTAGCGGGAGACAACGAGCAGTACTTC. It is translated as CASSVLAGDNEQYF.

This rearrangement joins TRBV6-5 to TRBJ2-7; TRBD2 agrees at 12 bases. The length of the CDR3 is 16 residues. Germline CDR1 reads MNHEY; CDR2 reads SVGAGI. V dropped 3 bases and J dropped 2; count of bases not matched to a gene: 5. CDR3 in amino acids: CASSYTSGGLPYEQYF. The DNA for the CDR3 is TGTGCCAGCAGTTATACTAGCGGGGGGCTTCCCTACGAGCAGTACTTC.

CDR3 protein: CASSYSRTGGNEKLFF. CDR3 sequence (DNA): TGTGCCAGCAGTTACTCGAGGACAGGGGGAAATGAAAAACTGTTTTTT. The chain recombines TRBV6-6 with TRBJ1-4; 10 nucleotides agree with TRBD1. This CDR3 spans 16 amino acids. Germline CDR1 is MNHNY and CDR2 is SVGAGI (reference sequence). The J segment lost 5 bases and the V segment lost 0 bases, leaving 3 bases of the junction unmatched.

CDR3 amino acids: CASRTREGSYNEQFF. The CDR3 bases are TGTGCCAGCAGAACAAGGGAGGGCTCCTACAATGAGCAGTTCTTC. The chain has TRBV27 and TRBJ2-1, with 7 bases identical to TRBD2. J was trimmed by 0 bases and V by 6 bases; bases with no gene match: 5. The CDR3 contains 15 residues. The germline V gene encodes CDR1 MNHEY and CDR2 SMNVEV (reference sequence).

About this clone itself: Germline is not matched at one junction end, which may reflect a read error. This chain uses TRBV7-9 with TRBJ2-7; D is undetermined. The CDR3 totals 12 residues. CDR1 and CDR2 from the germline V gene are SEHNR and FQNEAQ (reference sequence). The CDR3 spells CASSPGRQVLNF. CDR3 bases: TGTGCCAGCAGCCCCGGCAGGCAAGTTTTGAACTTC.

The CDR3, as DNA: TGCGCCAGCAGCCAAGACCCGGGGACAGTTATCACCTACGAGCAGTACTTC. Its protein product is CASSQDPGTVITYEQYF. The chain carries TRBV4-1 and TRBJ2-7; 7 bases line up with TRBD1. J lost 2 bases, V lost 0 bases, and 10 bases had no gene match. CDR1 is MGHRA, CDR2 YSYEKL, per germline. The CDR3 is 17 amino acids.